A single sample is the source of the 12 T cell receptor beta chains below, sequenced in a study of T cells in Graves' hyperthyroidism and ophthalmopathy. RNA transcripts gave rise to amplified TCR beta CDR3 regions. First-round RT-PCR with HTBI primers amplified the TCR CDR3 region. TCRdb redid the calling of the multiplex PCR reads with MiXCR, one entry per CDR3 protein. The sample carries about 52,000 distinct CDR3 sequences, 48% recorded once. Sequencing was carried out using blood. The receptors derive from a woman between 50 and 59 years old with Graves' ophthalmopathy.

This clonotype occurred many times. The rearrangement uses TRBV12-3 or TRBV12-4 and TRBJ1-1; possibly TRBD1 for D (6 bases). The CDR3 loop spans 15 amino acids. The V end lost 7 bases, the J end lost 1 base, and 16 bases lay between the germline ends. In DNA, the CDR3 is TGTGCCAGCATCTTAGTAGGGGGGAAGAACACTGAAGCTTTCTTT. This encodes CASILVGGKNTEAFF.

This clonotype was seen many times. The genes are TRBV19 and TRBJ2-7, with D unclear. The CDR3 loop spans 13 amino acids. Germline V gene sequence: CDR1 LNHDA, CDR2 SQIVND (reference sequence). V gave up 4 bases and J gave up 0 bases, with 7 bases separating them. CDR3 in amino acids: CASSKATSYEQYF. Here the CDR3 DNA reads TGTGCCAGTAGTAAGGCTACCTCCTACGAGCAGTACTTC.

The rearrangement uses TRBV20-1 and TRBJ1-4; D unresolved. CDR1 DFQATT and CDR2 SNEGSKA come from the germline V gene (reference sequence). This CDR3 has 13 residues. The germline V and J ends were trimmed by 5 bases and 8 bases, with 15 bases remaining between them. CDR3 amino acids: CSAGIGREEKLFF. DNA of the CDR3: TGCAGTGCTGGAATAGGGAGGGAAGAAAAACTGTTTTTT.

For this clonotype: Being one base from a much bigger clone, this may be a read error. As the CDR3 is not closed by the conserved phenylalanine or tryptophan, this likely results from a read error. The chain joins TRBV2 to TRBJ1-1; D not certain. Trimming took 5 bases from V and 10 from J, leaving 17 bases between them. This CDR3 region has 13 residues. Germline lookup yields CDR1 SNHLY and CDR2 FYNNEI. CDR3 region: CASSYSVEDPAFL. The CDR3 nucleotides read TGTGCCAGCAGTTACTCGGTAGAGGATCCAGCTTTCCTT.

The chain couples TRBV7-6 to TRBJ2-6; 9 bases align to TRBD1. In germline, CDR1 is SGHVS, CDR2 FNYEAQ. CDR3 length: 20 residues. The junction had 14 bases not matched to a gene; V was cut back by 5 bases and J by 0 bases. This chain's CDR3 is CASSQHPRGQGFSGANVLTF. In nucleotides, the CDR3 is TGTGCCAGCAGCCAACACCCCCGGGGACAGGGTTTCTCTGGGGCCAACGTCCTGACTTTC.

This clonotype was seen a few times. This chain joins TRBV18 and TRBJ2-1; D is uncertain. V lost 3 bases, J lost 4 bases, and 13 bases lay in between. CDR3 size: 15 residues. Germline V gene lookup returns CDR1 KGHSH and CDR2 LQKENI. The CDR3 is CASSPESSRYNEQFF. Written as DNA, the CDR3 is TGTGCCAGCTCACCTGAGTCCTCAAGGTACAATGAGCAGTTCTTC.

Ten or more counts support this clonotype. The chain couples TRBV20-1 to TRBJ2-7; weak D call: TRBD1 (5 bases). CDR3 size: 13 residues. Germline V lookup: CDR1 DFQATT, CDR2 SNEGSKA (reference sequence). Trimming pared 3 bases from V and 2 bases from J, leaving 11 bases between. CDR3 residues: CSARNRYTYEQYF. DNA of the CDR3: TGCAGTGCTAGGAACAGGTACACCTACGAGCAGTACTTC.

This sequence joins TRBV20-1 and TRBJ1-4, with 9 nucleotides matching TRBD1. Germline loops: CDR1 DFQATT, CDR2 SNEGSKA (reference sequence). The J segment lost 6 bases and the V segment lost 6 bases, leaving 11 bases of the junction unmatched. The CDR3 length is 15 residues. The CDR3 bases are TGCAGTGCCTTTCCCGGACAGGGGCAATATGAAAAACTGTTTTTT. Translation gives CSAFPGQGQYEKLFF.

This clonotype came up a few times. The chain uses TRBV2 and TRBJ1-6; possible D gene TRBD1, 5 bases. The germline CDR1 and CDR2 sequences are SNHLY and FYNNEI. Trimming shortened V by 1 base and J by 7 bases, and 17 bases separated the two germline ends. The CDR3 is 17 residues long. The CDR3 sequence: CASSEGGGGPANSPLHF. As DNA, the CDR3 is TGTGCCAGCAGTGAAGGTGGGGGTGGGCCGGCCAATTCACCCCTCCACTTT.

This clonotype was observed at least ten times. A much bigger clone sits one base away, suggesting this may be a read error. The CDR3 loop is CSARGGAGADGYTF. DNA for the CDR3: TGCAGTGCTAGAGGTGGGGCGGGGGCTGATGGCTACACCTTC. The chain has TRBV20-1 and TRBJ1-2; weak D call: TRBD1 (6 bases). Per the germline V gene, CDR1 is DFQATT and CDR2 is SNEGSKA (reference sequence). This CDR3 is built from 14 residues. V lost 1 base and J 6 bases, leaving 15 bases between the germline ends.

The rearrangement uses TRBV7-3 and TRBJ1-5; a weak D match, TRBD1 (5 bases). CDR1 and CDR2 (germline): SGHTA, FQGTGA. The CDR3 totals 14 residues. With 4 bases removed from V and 9 bases from J, the gap between germline ends came to 16 bases. In DNA form, the CDR3 reads TGTGCCAGCAGCTCCTTGACTAGCGGGGGGCCCCAGCATTTT. Amino acids: CASSSLTSGGPQHF.

The V gene is TRBV9, the J gene TRBJ2-6, with D hard to call. Trimming shortened V by 0 bases and J by 8 bases, and 9 bases separated the two germline ends. The CDR3 is 14 residues long. Per germline, CDR1 SGDLS and CDR2 YYNGEE. The CDR3 sequence: CASSVGLGSNVLTF. In nucleotides, the CDR3 is TGTGCCAGCAGCGTAGGTCTGGGGTCCAACGTCCTGACTTTC.